The 19 T cell receptor beta chains in this list originate from one sample, sequenced in a study of Graves' ophthalmopathy and Graves' hyperthyroidism. RNA transcripts yielded amplified TCR beta CDR3 regions. First-round RT-PCR with HTBI primers preceded a second-round multiplex PCR. From the multiplex PCR reads, TCRdb called clonotypes with MiXCR, one entry per CDR3 protein. The sample has tens of thousands of distinct CDR3 sequences; less than 55% are singletons. Specimen: peripheral blood. The receptors here all came from an adult woman with Graves' ophthalmopathy.

Details on this clonotype: One end of the junction is discordant with germline, which a read error may explain. This sequence joins TRBV20-1 and TRBJ1-6; D is ambiguous. CDR3 length: 16 amino acids. The germline V gene encodes CDR1 DFQATT and CDR2 SNEGSKA (reference sequence). The CDR3 here is CSARDRRSSYNPPIHF. CDR3 coding DNA: TGCAGTGCTAGAGATCGTCGGTCATCCTATAATCCACCCATCCACTTT.

The chain links TRBV7-3 to TRBJ2-1; D gene uncertain. V lost 5 bases to trimming and J lost 0 bases, with 17 bases between them. Per the germline V gene, CDR1 is SGHTA and CDR2 is FQGTGA. The CDR3 contains 17 residues. The CDR3 nucleotides read TGTGCCAGCAGCATAAGCTCCAGCAGGAGCTCCTACAATGAGCAGTTCTTC. It is translated as CASSISSSRSSYNEQFF.

The chain uses TRBV7-9 and TRBJ1-2; D call uncertain. Germline assignment: CDR1 SEHNR and CDR2 FQNEAQ (reference sequence). V was clipped by 7 bases and J by 4 bases, with 10 bases between them. The CDR3 runs to 12 residues. The CDR3 reads CASTAGVYGYTF. DNA of the CDR3: TGTGCCAGCACGGCCGGAGTCTATGGCTACACCTTC. Full variable domain (remainder filled in from reference TRBV7-9 and TRBJ1-2): DTGVSQNPRHKITKRGQNVTFRCDPISEHNRLYWYRQTLGQGPEFLTYFQNEAQLEKSRLLSDRFSAERPKGSFSTLEIQRTEQGDSAMYLCASTAGVYGYTFGSGTRLTVV.

This clonotype was seen repeatedly, ten times or more. The chain combines TRBV27 with TRBJ1-1; D remains unclear. CDR3 length: 14 amino acids. Germline V gene data show CDR1 as MNHEY and CDR2 as SMNVEV (reference sequence). V was trimmed by 1 base and J by 2 bases, leaving 8 bases between them. The CDR3 loop reads CASSLFPVNTEAFF. The CDR3 coding sequence is TGTGCCAGCAGTTTATTTCCGGTCAACACTGAAGCTTTCTTT.

This clonotype was seen only once. This sequence may be a read error, since a much larger clone differs from it by one base. V is TRBV30 and J is TRBJ1-4; maybe TRBD1 (5 bases). The CDR3 has 15 amino acids. CDR1 and CDR2 (germline): GTSNPN, SVGIG (reference sequence). In DNA, the CDR3 is TGTGCCTGGACCACCGGGACGTCAACTAATAAAAAACTGTTTTTT. Its protein product is CAWTTGTSTNKKLFF.

As to this clonotype: A single base separates this from a much larger clone, so it may be a read error. The chain is built from TRBV28 and TRBJ2-1; D is perhaps TRBD1 or TRBD2 (5 bases each). Germline CDR1 reads MDHEN; CDR2 reads SYDVKM. The germline V and J ends were trimmed by 6 bases and 2 bases, with 17 bases remaining between them. The CDR3 spans 16 residues. CDR3 coding DNA: TGTGCCAGCAGCTACTCTCGGTGGGGACCCTACAATGAGCAGTTCTTC. Amino acids: CASSYSRWGPYNEQFF.

The CDR3 DNA sequence: TGTGCCAGCAGCACAGAGGCCGGGACTAGCGGCTTGGCGCAGTATTTT. This sequence encodes CASSTEAGTSGLAQYF. The V call is TRBV9, the J call TRBJ2-3, with 11 bases matching TRBD2. The V segment lost 4 bases and the J segment 10 bases; nucleotides outside the gene matches: 14. Germline values: CDR1 SGDLS, CDR2 YYNGEE. The CDR3 sequence is 16 residues long.

In its sample, this clonotype was seen once. The chain links TRBV4-1 to TRBJ2-1; possibly TRBD1 for D (6 bases). V lost 0 bases and J lost 5, with 14 bases in between. Germline CDR1 and CDR2: MGHRA and YSYEKL. The CDR3 spans 16 residues. As DNA, the CDR3 is TGCGCCAGCAGCCAAGAACCAGGGGAAATCGACAATGAGCAGTTCTTC. Encoded protein: CASSQEPGEIDNEQFF.

In its sample, this clonotype was seen many times. With a much larger clone just one base away, this may be a read error. The V call is TRBV2, the J call TRBJ2-7; D not resolved. CDR3 length: 10 amino acids. Germline V gives CDR1 SNHLY, CDR2 FYNNEI. This chain's CDR3 is CASRSYEQCF. CDR3 sequence (DNA): TGTGCCAGCAGATCCTACGAGCAGTGCTTC.

This clonotype was detected many times. The chain recombines TRBV10-3 with TRBJ2-7; possible D gene TRBD2, 6 bases. V was pared by 7 bases and J by 6 bases, with 13 bases between. The germline V gene has CDR1 ENHRY and CDR2 SYGVKD. CDR3 length equals 12 residues. CDR3: CAINGGPGEQYF. The DNA of the CDR3 is TGTGCCATCAACGGGGGTCCGGGCGAGCAGTACTTC.

The chain carries TRBV19 and TRBJ1-2; D possibly corresponds to TRBD1 (5 bases). This CDR3 is 13 amino acids long. Trimming pared 9 bases from V and 7 bases from J, leaving 18 bases between. Germline assignment: CDR1 LNHDA and CDR2 SQIVND (reference sequence). CDR3 in DNA: TGTGCCAGCAGCTTGGCAGGGCAAGCTGGCTACACCTTC. It encodes CASSLAGQAGYTF.

The sample holds many counts of this clonotype. The chain couples TRBV6-6 to TRBJ2-7; D possibly corresponds to TRBD1 (6 bases). Per the germline V gene, CDR1 is MNHNY and CDR2 is SVGAGI (reference sequence). This CDR3 spans 14 amino acids. The V gene lost 7 bases and the J gene lost 4 bases, with 17 bases spanning the gap. The CDR3: CASIPNLGAYEQYF. CDR3 DNA: TGTGCCAGCATTCCCAACTTGGGGGCTTACGAGCAGTACTTC.

In its sample, this clonotype was seen once. The gene calls are TRBV7-9 and TRBJ1-1; no definite D call. The V end lost 8 bases, the J end lost 6 bases, and 31 bases lay between the germline ends. The germline gives CDR1 SEHNR, CDR2 FQNEAQ (reference sequence). The length of the CDR3 is 18 residues. The CDR3 loop is CASGSSYGPGMAGAEAFF. As DNA, the CDR3 is TGTGCCAGCGGCTCGTCGTACGGGCCTGGGATGGCGGGCGCTGAAGCTTTCTTT.

Worth noting for this clonotype: Its ends do not fully match the called genes, so a read error is possible. V gene TRBV7-8 combines with J gene TRBJ2-3, with a possible D match to TRBD2 (6 bases). In germline, CDR1 is SGHVS, CDR2 FQNEAQ. This CDR3 is 15 amino acids long. CDR3 sequence reads: CASSGGSLSTDMQYF. The CDR3 nucleotides read TGTGCCAGCAGCGGGGGGAGTTTGAGTACAGATATGCAGTATTTT. Full variable domain (outside the CDR3, taken from reference TRBV7-8 and TRBJ2-3): GAGVSQSPRYKVAKRGQDVALRCDPISGHVSLFWYQQALGQGPEFLTYFQNEAQLDKSGLPSDRFFAERPEGSVSTLKIQRTQQEDSAVYLCASSGGSLSTDMQYFGPGTRLTVL.

The chain carries TRBV14 and TRBJ1-4; 10 bases agree with TRBD1. Germline V gene data show CDR1 as SGHDN and CDR2 as FVKESK. The CDR3 consists of 18 residues. The junction had 13 bases not matched to a gene; V was cut back by 5 bases and J by 4 bases. CDR3 DNA: TGTGCCAGCAGCTCACGAGAGGGGACAGGGGTGTTTAATGAAAAACTGTTTTTT. Its translation is CASSSREGTGVFNEKLFF.

The chain is built from TRBV9 and TRBJ1-4, with a tentative D call TRBD1 (5 bases). The V end lost 4 bases, the J end lost 6 bases, and 19 bases lay between the germline ends. The CDR3 extends over 16 amino acids. Germline CDR1 SGDLS, CDR2 YYNGEE. CDR3 residues: CASSFGLAGGDEKLFF. The CDR3 DNA follows: TGTGCCAGCAGCTTCGGACTAGCGGGAGGGGATGAAAAACTGTTTTTT.

The chain couples TRBV18 to TRBJ2-2; D perhaps matches TRBD2 (6 bases). The CDR3 totals 16 residues. The germline V gene has CDR1 KGHSH and CDR2 LQKENI. The V end was cut by 3 bases, the J end by 5 bases, with 16 bases between. The CDR3 region is CASSPTRGSETGELFF. The CDR3 DNA reads TGTGCCAGCTCACCGACTCGGGGGAGTGAAACCGGGGAGCTGTTTTTT.

DNA for the CDR3: TGTGCCACCAGCAGAGACCTTCCAGGGGAGACCCAGTACTTC. Encoded protein: CATSRDLPGETQYF. V is TRBV15 and J is TRBJ2-5, with TRBD1 as a possible D gene (5 bases). This CDR3 is 14 amino acids long. The germline V gene encodes CDR1 LNHNV and CDR2 YYDKDF (reference sequence). With 0 bases removed from V and 5 bases from J, the gap between germline ends came to 10 bases.

The chain carries TRBV18 and TRBJ2-5, with 10 bases identical to TRBD2. This CDR3 comprises 16 residues. Germline CDR1 KGHSH, CDR2 LQKENI. Unmatched junction bases numbered 8, after V lost 4 bases and J lost 3 bases. The DNA of the CDR3 is TGTGCCAGCTCACACACGAGCGGGAGGGCGGAAGAGACCCAGTACTTC. This sequence encodes CASSHTSGRAEETQYF.